The 8 T cell receptor beta chains presented below share a single source sample, sequenced in a study of cytomegalovirus exposure and HLA in healthy donors. TCRdb's table, derived via immunoSEQ multiplex PCR, lists solely in-frame clones and lacks some. This table holds more than 95,000 clones, 85% to 90% found once. What was sequenced was PBMCs. The receptors come from a woman aged 18 to 35 in good health and CMV-seronegative.

This sequence joins TRBV7-8 and TRBJ1-5, with a possible D match to TRBD1 (6 bases). V was pared by 6 bases and J by 4 bases, with 13 bases between. Germline V lookup: CDR1 SGHVS, CDR2 FQNEAQ. The length of the CDR3 is 14 residues. The chain's CDR3 is CASRTQGLNQPQHF. As DNA, the CDR3 is TGTGCCAGCAGGACACAGGGTCTGAATCAGCCCCAGCATTTT.

The chain couples TRBV30 to TRBJ2-5, with D unresolved. CDR1 is GTSNPN and CDR2 is SVGIG in the germline V gene (reference sequence). V lost 1 base and J lost 9, with 9 bases in between. The CDR3 has 11 residues. This CDR3 is CAWSDRTSQYF. CDR3 sequence (DNA): TGTGCCTGGAGTGACAGAACCTCCCAGTACTTC.

V is TRBV27 and J is TRBJ1-1, with a tentative D call TRBD1 (6 bases). Looked up from germline, CDR1 is MNHEY and CDR2 is SMNVEV (reference sequence). The CDR3 is made up of 14 amino acids. The V gene lost 6 bases and the J gene lost 1 base, with 12 bases spanning the gap. The CDR3 nucleotides read TGTGCCAGCAGCCCCACAGGGACGAACACTGAAGCTTTCTTT. Its protein product is CASSPTGTNTEAFF.

The chain is built from TRBV7-9 and TRBJ2-7, with 13 bases lining up with TRBD2. CDR1 is SEHNR, CDR2 FQNEAQ, per germline (reference sequence). J was trimmed by 9 bases and V by 8 bases; bases with no gene match: 10. The CDR3 has 14 amino acids. CDR3 sequence reads: CASVAGLAGSAQYF. CDR3 bases: TGTGCCAGCGTGGCGGGACTAGCGGGATCGGCGCAGTACTTC. Full variable domain (missing parts from reference TRBV7-9 and TRBJ2-7): DTGVSQNPRHKITKRGQNVTFRCDPISEHNRLYWYRQTLGQGPEFLTYFQNEAQLEKSRLLSDRFSAERPKGSFSTLEIQRTEQGDSAMYLCASVAGLAGSAQYFGPGTRLTVT.

The chain recombines TRBV10-3 with TRBJ2-3, with TRBD2 matching 9 bases. The germline V gene encodes CDR1 ENHRY and CDR2 SYGVKD. Trimming took 1 base from V and 2 from J; bases not matched to a gene: 4. The CDR3 has 16 amino acids. The CDR3 protein is CAISELAGAPTDTQYF. As DNA, the CDR3 is TGTGCCATCAGTGAGTTAGCGGGAGCCCCCACAGATACGCAGTATTTT.

The J gene is TRBJ2-1, the V gene TRBV9, with 10 bases that match TRBD2. The CDR3 sequence is 18 residues long. The germline V gene has CDR1 SGDLS and CDR2 YYNGEE. V was pared by 3 bases and J by 7 bases, with 16 bases of the junction left unmatched. CDR3 sequence: CASSARDRASGSGNEQFF. The CDR3, as DNA: TGTGCCAGCAGCGCGAGAGATCGGGCTAGCGGGAGTGGGAATGAGCAGTTCTTC.

The chain employs TRBV23-1 and TRBJ1-2; 7 nucleotides agree with TRBD1. TRBV23-1 qualifies as an ORF whose function is uncertain. The CDR3 consists of 15 residues. Trimming cost V 11 bases and J 0 bases; bases outside gene matches: 12. As DNA, the CDR3 is TGCGCCTGTCCGGGACAGCGAAGTCCTAACTATGGCTACACCTTC. Translated, it gives CACPGQRSPNYGYTF.

V gene TRBV11-2 combines with J gene TRBJ2-7, with 8 bases matching TRBD2. The CDR3 spans 12 residues. Trimming took 4 bases from V and 9 from J; bases not matched to a gene: 5. CDR1 SGHAT and CDR2 FQNNGV come from the germline V gene. This CDR3 is CASSSLAGLQYF. Written as DNA, the CDR3 is TGTGCCAGCAGCTCATTAGCGGGACTGCAGTACTTC. The variable domain in full, with the rest retrieved from reference TRBV11-2 and TRBJ2-7, is EAGVAQSPRYKIIEKRQSVAFWCNPISGHATLYWYQQILGQGPKLLIQFQNNGVVDDSQLPKDRFSAERLKGVDSTLKIQPAKLEDSAVYLCASSSLAGLQYFGPGTRLTVT.